The 14 T cell receptor beta chains below were found in one sample sequenced in a study of PD-1 blockade in classical Hodgkin lymphoma. The method was immunoSEQ multiplex PCR; TCRdb's version includes in-frame clones alone and lacks a portion of them. Here the sample spans about 36,000 clones, around 70% being singletons. All the patients suffered relapse after autologous stem cell transplantation, and brentuximab vedotin exposure differed. Sequenced here: peripheral blood mononuclear cells (PBMCs), sampled before the second cycle of nivolumab. Receptors were obtained from a human donor with classical Hodgkin lymphoma.

V and J are TRBV19 and TRBJ1-6; the match to TRBD1 covers 7 bases. V lost 6 bases, J lost 9 bases, and 8 bases stayed unmatched. The germline V gene has CDR1 LNHDA and CDR2 SQIVND (reference sequence). The CDR3 sequence is 14 residues long. CDR3 nucleotide sequence: TGTGCCAGTAGCCGACAGGGCTTAGGTTCACCCCTCCACTTT. Translated: CASSRQGLGSPLHF.

V gene TRBV6-5 combines with J gene TRBJ1-2, with 7 positions matching TRBD1. This CDR3 is 14 amino acids long. The J segment lost 6 bases and the V segment lost 0 bases, leaving 4 bases of the junction unmatched. The V gene's germline CDR1 is MNHEY and CDR2 SVGAGI. The CDR3 coding sequence is TGTGCCAGCAGTTACTCCTCCAGGGGGAATGGCTACACCTTC. Translating it yields CASSYSSRGNGYTF.

This clone appeared a single time. The V and J genes are TRBV11-2 and TRBJ1-3, with 7 bases identical to TRBD1. The germline V gene encodes CDR1 SGHAT and CDR2 FQNNGV. CDR3 size: 13 residues. After removal of 4 bases from V and 8 bases from J, the junction contained 5 bases not matched to a gene. CDR3 protein: CASSSRGKDTIYF. For the CDR3, the DNA is TGTGCCAGCAGCTCCAGGGGGAAGGACACCATATATTTT.

This clone was seen many times. The genes are TRBV27 and TRBJ1-2; tentative D call: TRBD1 (6 bases). Germline CDR1 is MNHEY and CDR2 is SMNVEV (reference sequence). This CDR3 spans 14 amino acids. V was shortened by 2 bases and J by 2 bases, with 9 bases between the two germline ends. For the CDR3, the DNA is TGTGCCAGCAGTTTAACGGGGGCCAACTATGGCTACACCTTC. It specifies CASSLTGANYGYTF.

The J gene is TRBJ2-3, the V gene TRBV7-3; TRBD2 is a possible D gene (6 bases). V was shortened by 2 bases and J by 8 bases, with 11 bases between the two germline ends. Germline V gene sequence: CDR1 SGHTA, CDR2 FQGTGA. This CDR3 region has 13 residues. CDR3 sequence (DNA): TGTGCCAGCAGCTTACGGGAGAAGGGTACGCAGTATTTT. It translates to CASSLREKGTQYF.

This sequence joins TRBV2 and TRBJ1-2; D perhaps matches TRBD1 (5 bases). The length of the CDR3 is 14 residues. Germline V gives CDR1 SNHLY, CDR2 FYNNEI. V shed 6 bases and J shed 5 bases, with 16 bases lying between them. The CDR3, as DNA: TGTGCCAGCAGGGGGGACGTCCAGGGATATGGCTACACCTTC. This gives the protein CASRGDVQGYGYTF.

The rearrangement uses TRBV14 and TRBJ2-7, with 7 bases fitting TRBD2. This CDR3 has 14 amino acids. Trimming cost V 3 bases and J 3 bases; bases outside gene matches: 5. Germline CDR1 SGHDN, CDR2 FVKESK. The CDR3 is CASSHRGGRYEQYF. CDR3 coding DNA: TGTGCCAGCAGCCACCGCGGGGGACGCTACGAGCAGTACTTC.

This clone was detected a few times. This same CDR3 is encoded by further DNA sequences in the sample. J is TRBJ2-5 and V is TRBV7-2; TRBD2 matches 8 bases. The CDR3 spans 15 residues. Germline V gene lookup returns CDR1 SGHTA and CDR2 FQGNSA. Trimming cost V 0 bases and J 5 bases; bases outside gene matches: 5. CDR3 in amino acids: CASSLAGGGWETQYF. Here the CDR3 DNA reads TGTGCCAGCAGCTTAGCCGGGGGGGGCTGGGAGACCCAGTACTTC.

The chain couples TRBV5-6 to TRBJ1-2; possible D gene TRBD1, 6 bases. The CDR3 contains 12 residues. Deletions cut 4 bases from V and 4 bases from J, with 8 bases between. Germline CDR1 is SGHDT and CDR2 is YYEEEE. The DNA of the CDR3 is TGTGCCAGCAGCGCGGACAGCTATGGCTACACCTTC. Translating it yields CASSADSYGYTF.

This clone was counted only a few times. The chain is built from TRBV11-3 and TRBJ2-1; maybe TRBD2 (6 bases). The CDR3 consists of 14 residues. V was shortened by 0 bases and J by 9 bases, with 12 bases between the two germline ends. CDR1 and CDR2 from the germline V gene are SGHNT and YENEEA. The DNA for the CDR3 is TGTGCCAGCAGCTTAGAACTAGCCGCGGGTGAGCAGTTCTTC. Protein: CASSLELAAGEQFF.

The chain joins TRBV5-1 to TRBJ1-6, with 8 bases aligning to TRBD1. Germline CDR1 SGHRS, CDR2 YFSETQ. With 4 bases clipped from V and 14 bases from J, the junction kept 14 bases outside the gene matches. This CDR3 region has 15 residues. The CDR3, as DNA: TGCGCCAGCAGCCCGGAGGGACAGGACCTGAGGGCCCTCCACTTT. Translation gives CASSPEGQDLRALHF.

This clone came up a few times. V is TRBV11-3 and J is TRBJ1-3; D call uncertain. Trimming left V 5 bases short and J 4 bases short, with 12 bases between. The CDR3 has 14 amino acids. The V gene's germline CDR1 is SGHNT and CDR2 YENEEA. The CDR3 region is CASSPWMEGNTIYF. The CDR3 DNA is TGTGCCAGCAGCCCCTGGATGGAGGGAAACACCATATATTTT.

The V gene is TRBV5-6, the J gene TRBJ2-3, with no clear D. CDR3 size: 14 residues. V shed 4 bases and J shed 0 bases, with 9 bases lying between them. The germline V gene encodes CDR1 SGHDT and CDR2 YYEEEE. CDR3 region: CASSPNLSTDTQYF. DNA for the CDR3: TGTGCCAGCAGCCCCAATTTGAGCACAGATACGCAGTATTTT.

This clone was counted a single time. V usage is TRBV4-3 and J usage is TRBJ2-7; a weak D match, TRBD2 (5 bases). CDR1 and CDR2 from the germline V gene are LGHNA and YSLEER. V lost 0 bases and J 3 bases, leaving 18 bases between the germline ends. CDR3 length: 17 amino acids. CDR3 in amino acids: CASSQDVPSSGNYEQYF. The CDR3 region has the DNA TGCGCCAGCAGCCAAGATGTCCCTTCGAGCGGAAACTACGAGCAGTACTTC.